This is a list of T cell receptor beta chains from one sample in a study of breast tumors, draining lymph nodes, adjacent tissues. One entry per CDR3 protein, called by TCRdb with MiXCR from the multiplex PCR reads. Of about 230,000 distinct CDR3 sequences in the sample, about a third were seen once. The specimen sequenced was axillary lymph node tissue. The source is a female donor with breast cancer. Some clones in this sample may be carry-over from other donors' samples. The CDR3 runs from the conserved cysteine through the conserved F or W. D genes are given only for firm matches. For some rows the clone size is stated as once, few or many, or as a class when expanded; others skip it.

TRBV20-1	TRBJ1-5	NA	NA	TGCAGTGGAACCGGGGACGCCGCGAATCAGCCCCAGCATTTT	CSGTGDAANQPQHF
TRBV15	TRBJ1-5	NA	NA	TGTGCCACCAGCAGAGATCAGGGCGGAGAGACCCAGCATTTT	CATSRDQGGETQHF
TRBV27	TRBJ1-2	NA	many	TGTGCCAGCAGCCACTCACCGGGGTCATCGGGCTACACCTTC	CASSHSPGSSGYTF
TRBV20-1	TRBJ2-7	TRBD2	NA	TGCAGTGCTAGCCCACTAGCGGGAAGGGCGGGCGAGCAGTACTTC	CSASPLAGRAGEQYF
TRBV20-1	TRBJ1-1	NA	many	TGCAGTGCTAGAGATTCGTGGAGGCGGGAGGCTTCTGAAGCTTTCTTT	CSARDSWRREASEAFF
TRBV27	TRBJ2-7	NA	many	TGTGCCAGCATGAGTCCTCACACCTACGAGCAGTACTTC	CASMSPHTYEQYF
TRBV12-3/TRBV12-4	TRBJ2-1	TRBD2	many	TGTGCCAGCAGTTTAGGTCAACAGCGGGAGGGCCTCAATGAGCAGTTCTTC	CASSLGQQREGLNEQFF
TRBV6-5	TRBJ2-3	TRBD2	many	TGTGCCAGCAGTTACCACCAAAAAACTAGCGGCACAGATACGCAGTATTTT	CASSYHQKTSGTDTQYF
TRBV12-3/TRBV12-4	TRBJ1-4	TRBD1	NA	TGTGCCAGCAGTGTGCAGGGGGCGGCTAATGAAAAACTGTTTTTT	CASSVQGAANEKLFF
TRBV15	TRBJ2-5	TRBD2	NA	TGTGCCACCAGCAGCTCACTAGCGGGGGGGAGAGAGACCCAGTACTTC	CATSSSLAGGRETQYF
TRBV5-1	TRBJ2-2	NA	NA	TGCGCCGGCAGCTCCACAACGAACACCGGGGAGCTGTTTTTT	CAGSSTTNTGELFF
TRBV7-8	TRBJ1-1	TRBD1	many	TGTGCCAGCAGCTCCAGGGGGCGAACCACTGAAGCTTTCTTT	CASSSRGRTTEAFF
TRBV5-5	TRBJ2-5	NA	few	TGTGCCAGCAGCTTCAGGGCGCCAGAGACCCAGTACTTC	CASSFRAPETQYF
TRBV19	TRBJ1-2	TRBD1	many	TGTGCCAGTAGGATAGACAGGGCGTCTAACTATGGCTACACCTTC	CASRIDRASNYGYTF
TRBV28	TRBJ2-7	NA	many	TGTGCCAGCAGTGCTAGCACAGGGAGAGGTTTTGAGCAGTACTTC	CASSASTGRGFEQYF
TRBV11-2	TRBJ1-6	TRBD1	NA	TGTGCCAGCAGCTACCCCGGGACAGGGGGGAGCTCCTATAATTCACCCCTCCACTTT	CASSYPGTGGSSYNSPLHF
TRBV29-1	TRBJ2-5	TRBD1	NA	TGCAGCGTGTGGCCGGGACAGGGGGGAGAGACCCAGTACTTC	CSVWPGQGGETQYF
TRBV5-8	TRBJ2-1	NA	many	TGTGCCAGCAGCTTGGAGGTCTCCTACAATGAGCAGTTCTTC	CASSLEVSYNEQFF
TRBV5-4	TRBJ2-3	TRBD2	NA	TGTGCCAGCAGCCCCCCGGGACCAGCGGGAGGGCCGACAGATGCGCAGTATTTT	CASSPPGPAGGPTDAQYF
TRBV6-5	TRBJ2-1	TRBD2	many	TGTGCCAGTCCAGCGGGAGTTGCCTACAATGAGCAGTTCTTC	CASPAGVAYNEQFF
TRBV19	TRBJ2-1	TRBD2	many	TGTGCCAGTAGTCCCCTAGCGGGAGTGTATGAGCAGTTCTTC	CASSPLAGVYEQFF
TRBV3-1	TRBJ2-5	TRBD2	many	TGTGCCAGCAGCCAAGGAGTCTCTAGCGGGCTACAAGAGACCCAGTACTTC	CASSQGVSSGLQETQYF
TRBV16	TRBJ2-1	TRBD2	many	TGTGCCAGCAGCCAAGGGACTAGTTCTTTAGGTGAGCAGTTCTTC	CASSQGTSSLGEQFF
TRBV10-3	TRBJ1-1	NA	NA	TGTGCCATCAGTCAAGGGGGAGAAGCTTTCTTT	CAISQGGEAFF
TRBV9	TRBJ2-5	TRBD2	NA	TGTGCCAGCAGCGTAGCGGGAGGGGAGACCCAGTACTTC	CASSVAGGETQYF
TRBV5-4	TRBJ1-2	NA	once	TGTGCCAGCAGCGTGACGGACTCAACTAACTATGGCTACACCTTC	CASSVTDSTNYGYTF
TRBV30	TRBJ2-5	NA	few	TGTGCCCGGGGGGCACAAGAGACCCAGTACTTC	CARGAQETQYF
TRBV10-1	TRBJ2-2	NA	NA	TGCGCCAGCAGTGATCCGAACTCCGGGACCAGAACCGGGGAGCTGTTTTTT	CASSDPNSGTRTGELFF
TRBV7-2	TRBJ2-7	NA	NA	TGTGCCAGCAGCCCAACACCCGGGTTTAGCAGCCACGAGCAGTACTTC	CASSPTPGFSSHEQYF
TRBV6-5	TRBJ1-1	NA	few	TGTGCCAGCAGTTACCAAGGGGGGGCGAGGAACACTGAAGCTTTCTTT	CASSYQGGARNTEAFF
TRBV11-3	TRBJ2-2	NA	many	TGTGCCAGCAGCCCGGGACTTGGGGGGCTGTTTTTT	CASSPGLGGLFF
TRBV5-1	TRBJ1-2	TRBD1	many	TGCGCCAGCAGCCCGTGGGGACAGAAAAGAGCTAACTATGGCTACACCTTC	CASSPWGQKRANYGYTF
TRBV6-2/TRBV6-3	TRBJ2-1	NA	few	TGTGCCAGCAGTTACCCGAGGGTCTACAATGAGCAGTTCTTC	CASSYPRVYNEQFF
TRBV7-2	TRBJ1-5	NA	NA	TGTGCCAGCAGCCGATTTTCCGGTCAGCCCCAGCATTTT	CASSRFSGQPQHF
TRBV20-1	TRBJ1-2	NA	many	TGCAGTGCTAGGGACTCGACCGGTGGGTTTGGCTACACCTTC	CSARDSTGGFGYTF
TRBV11-2	TRBJ2-7	NA	many	TGTGCCAGCAGCCCAACAACCCACAGACCCTCCTACGAGCAGTACTTC	CASSPTTHRPSYEQYF
TRBV5-6	TRBJ2-3	NA	many	TGTGCCAGCAGCCCCCGGACGAGAAGAGCAGATACGCAGTATTTT	CASSPRTRRADTQYF
TRBV12-3/TRBV12-4	TRBJ2-1	NA	NA	TGTGCCAGCAGTTTCCGGGGGAGGAATGAGCAGTTCTTC	CASSFRGRNEQFF
TRBV28	TRBJ1-2	NA	many	TGTGCCAGCAGTTCCCGAGGGGACACGATCGGGAGGTATGGCTACACCTTC	CASSSRGDTIGRYGYTF
TRBV7-8	TRBJ2-4	NA	many	TGTGCCAGCAGCTTAGGGCACGAAGGCGAGGGATGGGCCAAAAACATTCAGTACTTC	CASSLGHEGEGWAKNIQYF
TRBV18	TRBJ2-2	TRBD2	few	TGTGCCAGCTCAATGAATAGCGGGATAGTCACCGGGGAGCTGTTTTTT	CASSMNSGIVTGELFF
TRBV7-9	TRBJ2-5	NA	many	TGTGCCAGCAGCTTTCGAGGGATTAAGGGGCCCAGAGAGACCCAGTACTTC	CASSFRGIKGPRETQYF
TRBV7-9	TRBJ1-1	NA	few	TGTGCCAGCAGTACCCCACGGGGCCCAGCTTTCTTT	CASSTPRGPAFF
TRBV11-3	TRBJ2-5	TRBD1	NA	TGTGCCAGCCGCTCCTCGACAGGGGCGACCCAGTACTTC	CASRSSTGATQYF